The source of this T cell receptor (beta chain) is a study of T cell repertoires in cytomegalovirus infection (dated by TCRdb to about 2019). General notes on the study: Alongside well-studied HLA-B-restricted epitopes, the peptide stimulations were aimed at recently identified HLA-C-restricted CMV epitopes, whose presentation resists viral immunomodulation. Donor HLA type was relevant to the analysis, because carriage of CMV infection together with the matching HLA type was indicated by public TCR beta signatures.

This clonotype was recorded only once. The clone's antigen remains unknown. Per-base quality was not reported, and no clone a single base away is much larger than it. A single read constitutes weak evidence. Instrument on record: Illumina HiSeq 1500. The public reads were run again by TCRdb, first through fastp at Q25 and then through MiXCR, and only productive beta chains were kept. Entries that share a CDR3 protein sequence are merged under the most common genes and DNA. The table for this sample lists under 90,000 distinct CDR3 sequences; about half of them were counted only once. More than 85% of the sample belongs to the ten largest clones. CDR1 and CDR2 (DFQATT, SNEGSKA) derive from the germline V gene (reference sequence). V lost 0 bases and J lost 3 bases; the stretch between them is 11 bases long. The CDR3 runs 14 residues from the cysteine to the phenylalanine. Just the 42-base CDR3 DNA is kept, in frame starting at base 1.

What this sample's treatment or condition label stands for: in vitro stimulation with specific CMV peptide epitopes to enrich CMV-specific T cells. Overall study results and their limits: In both this cohort and an independent cohort of 352 donors, the cumulative frequency of public TCR beta family members distinguished carriers of CMV infection plus the relevant HLA type. The ex vivo response was dominated by HLA-C-restricted CMV-specific TCR beta clonotypes, which also provided the single most frequent clonotype in two of eight donors.

Material: CD8+ T cells from cultured PBMCs, obtained from culture after CMV antigen stimulation. The receptor was isolated from a human donor in good health (CMV status not recorded). Some clones in this sample may be carry-over from other donors' samples. The chain couples TRBV20-1 to TRBJ1-1; tentative D gene TRBD1, with 5 bases matching. The CDR3 reads as follows: CSARDSGFDTEAFF. The nucleotide sequence reads TGCAGTGCTAGAGACTCAGGGTTTGACACTGAAGCTTTCTTT.